This TCR beta chain was identified during a study of cytomegalovirus exposure and HLA in healthy donors. Vbeta (60) and Jbeta (13) primers were used in the PCR. Sequencing used immunoSEQ multiplex PCR; TCRdb keeps in-frame clones, though not all of them. The repertoire holds about 110,000 clones, with around 88% as singletons. With regard to this clone: Its antigen is not known.

V lost 0 bases to trimming and J lost 1 base; unmatched junction nucleotides: 2. The CDR3 covers 15 residues. Germline V lookup: CDR1 SGHRS, CDR2 YFSETQ. Study-level results: A link between a missense DCLRE1C variant and TCR beta V- and J-gene trimming emerged from a later analysis. What was likely a sequencing artifact was a cluster of highly shared sequence variants. With further analysis later on, most CMV-associated TCR beta chains appeared HLA-restricted. Other equally common chains were less clonally expanded than HLA-associated TCR beta chains, a later analysis showed.

This TCR was recovered from a man in his forties in good health and CMV-seronegative. The chain has TRBV5-1 and TRBJ1-1, with TRBD1 matching over 8 bases. Sequenced sample: PBMCs. In DNA, the CDR3 is TGCGCCAGCAGCTTGGGGACAGGGAGGAACACTGAAGCTTTCTTT. Encoded protein: CASSLGTGRNTEAFF.